The clone carrying this TCR beta chain was observed a few times. Its specificity is unknown. Extraction of RNA preceded its reverse transcription into cDNA, which served as the sequencing template. Sequencing used immunoSEQ multiplex PCR; TCRdb keeps in-frame clones, though not all of them. The table shows approximately 100,000 clones, with 55% to 75% occurring only once. This record belongs to a study of CD8+ T cells in alopecia areata. Study information: Severity scores in treated patients reflected the percentage of scalp affected.

Findings and limits, study-wide: Persistence of many expanded lesional clones was seen in scalp and blood during tofacitinib.

The junction had 5 bases not matched to a gene; V was cut back by 2 bases and J by 1 base. In germline, CDR1 is SGHRS, CDR2 YFSETQ. The CDR3 has 15 amino acids. Treatment reported: oral pan-JAK inhibitor, 5-10 mg twice daily. The genes are TRBV5-1 and TRBJ2-7, with 8 bases fitting TRBD1. Here the sequenced sample was CD8+ T cells sorted from blood, taken at approximately week 61, from a patient treated with tofacitinib. The TCR comes from a human donor with alopecia areata. The CDR3 is CASSFGTGSSYEQYF. The CDR3, as DNA: TGCGCCAGCAGCTTTGGGACAGGCAGTTCCTACGAGCAGTACTTC.